This T cell receptor beta chain was sequenced during a study of blood T cell repertoires in COVID-19. Study-level information: Collection of acute and convalescent COVID-19 samples took place in the United States, Italy and Spain. T cells, B-cell-depleted T cells, or PBMCs provided the cDNA or gDNA that served as material.

Sequencing used immunoSEQ multiplex PCR; TCRdb keeps in-frame clones, though not all of them. The sample has 90,000 to 120,000 clones, around 85% seen once. J gave up 8 bases and V 5 bases, and 8 bases lay outside the gene matches. Germline values: CDR1 MDHEN, CDR2 SYDVKM. The CDR3 extends over 14 amino acids. The sequenced sample was peripheral blood. This sequence was found in a man between 70 and 80 years old with active or convalescent COVID-19. This chain links TRBV28 with TRBJ2-1; the match to TRBD1 covers 8 bases. The CDR3 loop reads CASSQDRGIDEQFF. The CDR3 DNA follows: TGTGCCAGCAGTCAAGACAGGGGTATCGATGAGCAGTTCTTC.